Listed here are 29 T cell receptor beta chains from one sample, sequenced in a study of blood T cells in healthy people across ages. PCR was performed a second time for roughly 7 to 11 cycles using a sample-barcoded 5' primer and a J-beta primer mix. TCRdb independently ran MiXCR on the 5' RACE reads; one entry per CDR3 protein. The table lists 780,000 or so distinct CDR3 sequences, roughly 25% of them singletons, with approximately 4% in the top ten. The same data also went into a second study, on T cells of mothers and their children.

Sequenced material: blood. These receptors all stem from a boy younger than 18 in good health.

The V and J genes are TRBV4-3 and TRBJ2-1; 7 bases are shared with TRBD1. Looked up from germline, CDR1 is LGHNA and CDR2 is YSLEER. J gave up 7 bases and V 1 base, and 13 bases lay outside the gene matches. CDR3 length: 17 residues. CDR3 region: CASSQGGEGAPGNEQFF. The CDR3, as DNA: TGCGCCAGCAGCCAAGGGGGCGAGGGGGCTCCTGGGAATGAGCAGTTCTTC.

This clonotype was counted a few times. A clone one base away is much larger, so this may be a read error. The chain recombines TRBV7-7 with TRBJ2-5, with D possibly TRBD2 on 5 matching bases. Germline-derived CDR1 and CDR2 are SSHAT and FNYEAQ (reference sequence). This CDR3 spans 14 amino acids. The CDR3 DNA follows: TGTGATAGCAGCTTAGGACTGGGGCAAGAGACCCAGTACTTC. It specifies CDSSLGLGQETQYF. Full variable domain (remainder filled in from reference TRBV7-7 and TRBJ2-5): GAGVSQSPRYKVTKRGQDVTLRCDPISSHATLYWYQQALGQGPEFLTYFNYEAQPDKSGLPSDRFSAERPEGSISTLTIQRTEQRDSAMYRCDSSLGLGQETQYFGPGTRLLVL.

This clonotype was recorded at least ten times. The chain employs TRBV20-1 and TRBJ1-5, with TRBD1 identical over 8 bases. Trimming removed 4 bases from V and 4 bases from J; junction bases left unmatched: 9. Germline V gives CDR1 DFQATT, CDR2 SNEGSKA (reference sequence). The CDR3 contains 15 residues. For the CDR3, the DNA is TGCAGTGCTAAACCTGGACAGGGCCCTAATCAGCCCCAGCATTTT. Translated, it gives CSAKPGQGPNQPQHF.

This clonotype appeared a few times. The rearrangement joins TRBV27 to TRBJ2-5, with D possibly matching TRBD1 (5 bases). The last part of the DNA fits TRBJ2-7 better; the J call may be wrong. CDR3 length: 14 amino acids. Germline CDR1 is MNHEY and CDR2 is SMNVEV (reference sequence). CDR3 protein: CASSLTDGPNEQYF. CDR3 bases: TGTGCCAGCAGTTTGACAGACGGGCCTAACGAGCAGTACTTC.

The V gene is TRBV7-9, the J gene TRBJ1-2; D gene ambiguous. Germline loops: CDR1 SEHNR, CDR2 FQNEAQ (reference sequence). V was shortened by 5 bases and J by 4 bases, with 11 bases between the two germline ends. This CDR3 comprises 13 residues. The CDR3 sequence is CASSHGLPYGYTF. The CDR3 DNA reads TGTGCCAGCAGCCACGGACTGCCCTATGGCTACACCTTC.

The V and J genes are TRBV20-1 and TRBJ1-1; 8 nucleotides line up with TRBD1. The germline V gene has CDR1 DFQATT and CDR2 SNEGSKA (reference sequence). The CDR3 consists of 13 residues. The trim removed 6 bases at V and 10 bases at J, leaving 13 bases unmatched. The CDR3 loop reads CSAWDRRGVGAFF. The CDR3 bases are TGCAGTGCCTGGGACAGGCGCGGGGTTGGAGCTTTCTTT.

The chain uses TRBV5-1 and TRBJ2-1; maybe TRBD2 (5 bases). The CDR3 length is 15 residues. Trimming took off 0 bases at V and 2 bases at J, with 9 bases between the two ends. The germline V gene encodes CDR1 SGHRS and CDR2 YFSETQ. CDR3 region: CASSLERIPYNEQFF. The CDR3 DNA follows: TGCGCCAGCAGCTTGGAGCGGATCCCCTACAATGAGCAGTTCTTC.

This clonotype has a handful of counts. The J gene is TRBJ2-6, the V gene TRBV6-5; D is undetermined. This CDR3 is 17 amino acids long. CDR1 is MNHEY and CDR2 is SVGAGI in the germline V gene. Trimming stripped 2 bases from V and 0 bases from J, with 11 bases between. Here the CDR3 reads CASSYGGSSSGANVLTF. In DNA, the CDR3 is TGTGCCAGCAGTTACGGTGGCAGTTCCTCTGGGGCCAACGTCCTGACTTTC.

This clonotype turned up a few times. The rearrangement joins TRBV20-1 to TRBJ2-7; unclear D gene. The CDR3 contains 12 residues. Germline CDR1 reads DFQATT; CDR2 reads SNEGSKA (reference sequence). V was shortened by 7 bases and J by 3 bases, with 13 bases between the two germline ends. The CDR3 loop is CSGEGTLYEQYF. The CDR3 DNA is TGCAGTGGTGAAGGAACCCTCTACGAGCAGTACTTC.

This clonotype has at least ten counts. The DNA for the CDR3 is TGTGCCAGCAGCCAAGAGTGGCAGGCGCAATATTACGAGCAGTACTTC. Translated: CASSQEWQAQYYEQYF. This chain links TRBV3-1 with TRBJ2-7; D is uncertain. Deletions cut 0 bases from V and 4 bases from J, with 16 bases between. Germline CDR1 reads LGHDT; CDR2 reads YNNKEL (reference sequence). The CDR3 totals 16 residues.

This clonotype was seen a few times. Here the CDR3 reads CASSQDEGGGQPQHF. CDR3 DNA: TGCGCCAGCAGCCAAGATGAGGGGGGAGGTCAGCCCCAGCATTTT. J is TRBJ1-5 and V is TRBV4-1; D perhaps matches TRBD1 (6 bases). The length of the CDR3 is 15 residues. The germline CDR1 and CDR2 sequences are MGHRA and YSYEKL. V was pared by 0 bases and J by 6 bases, with 12 bases between.

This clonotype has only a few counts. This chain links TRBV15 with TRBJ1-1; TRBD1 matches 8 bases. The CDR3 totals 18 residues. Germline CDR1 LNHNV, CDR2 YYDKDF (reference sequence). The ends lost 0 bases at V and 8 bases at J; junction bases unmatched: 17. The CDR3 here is CATSRDSPFGTGPFEAFF. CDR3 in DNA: TGTGCCACCAGCAGAGATTCTCCCTTCGGGACAGGACCTTTCGAAGCTTTCTTT.

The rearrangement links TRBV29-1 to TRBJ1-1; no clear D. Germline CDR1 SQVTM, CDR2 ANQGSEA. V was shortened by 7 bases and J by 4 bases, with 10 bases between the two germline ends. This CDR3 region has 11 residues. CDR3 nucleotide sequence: TGCAGCGGGCGACATGGCACTGAAGCTTTCTTT. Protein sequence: CSGRHGTEAFF.

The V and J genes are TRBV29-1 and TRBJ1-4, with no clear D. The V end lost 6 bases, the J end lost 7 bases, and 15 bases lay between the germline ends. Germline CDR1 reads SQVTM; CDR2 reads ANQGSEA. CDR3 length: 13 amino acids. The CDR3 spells CSVREDAGEKLFF. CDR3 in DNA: TGCAGCGTGAGGGAGGACGCGGGTGAAAAACTGTTTTTT.

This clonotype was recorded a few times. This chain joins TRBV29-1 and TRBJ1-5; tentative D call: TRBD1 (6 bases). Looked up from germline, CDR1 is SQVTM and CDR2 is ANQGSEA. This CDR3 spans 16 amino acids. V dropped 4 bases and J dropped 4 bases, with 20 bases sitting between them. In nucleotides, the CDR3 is TGCAGCGTTGTGATCGGGGGGCGCGGAATAAATCAGCCCCAGCATTTT. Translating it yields CSVVIGGRGINQPQHF.

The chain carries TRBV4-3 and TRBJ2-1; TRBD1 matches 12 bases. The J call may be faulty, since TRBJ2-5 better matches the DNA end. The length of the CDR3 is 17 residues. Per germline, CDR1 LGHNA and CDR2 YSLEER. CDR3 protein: CASSQGHGTGGVETQYF. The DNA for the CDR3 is TGCGCCAGCAGCCAAGGGCACGGGACAGGGGGCGTCGAGACCCAGTACTTC.

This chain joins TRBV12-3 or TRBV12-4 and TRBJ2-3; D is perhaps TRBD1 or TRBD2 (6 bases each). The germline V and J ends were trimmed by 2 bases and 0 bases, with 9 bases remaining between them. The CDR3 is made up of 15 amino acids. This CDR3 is CASSLKGGSTDTQYF. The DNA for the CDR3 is TGTGCCAGCAGTTTAAAGGGGGGAAGCACAGATACGCAGTATTTT.

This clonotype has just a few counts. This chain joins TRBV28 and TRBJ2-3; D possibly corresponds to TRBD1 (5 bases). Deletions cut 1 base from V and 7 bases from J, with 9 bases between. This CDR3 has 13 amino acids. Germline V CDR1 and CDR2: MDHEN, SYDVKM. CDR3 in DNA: TGTGCCAGCAGTTTATTAGACAGTTATACGCAGTATTTT. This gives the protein CASSLLDSYTQYF. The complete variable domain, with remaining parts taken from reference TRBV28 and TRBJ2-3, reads DVKVTQSSRYLVKRTGEKVFLECVQDMDHENMFWYRQDPGLGLRLIYFSYDVKMKEKGDIPEGYSVSREKKERFSLILESASTNQTSMYLCASSLLDSYTQYFGPGTRLTVL.

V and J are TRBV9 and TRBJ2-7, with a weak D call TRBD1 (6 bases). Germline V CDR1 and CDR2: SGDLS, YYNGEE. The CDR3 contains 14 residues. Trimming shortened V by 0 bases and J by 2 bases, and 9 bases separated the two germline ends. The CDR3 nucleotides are TGTGCCAGCAGCGTAGGGACAGCCCCCTACGAGCAGTACTTC. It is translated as CASSVGTAPYEQYF.

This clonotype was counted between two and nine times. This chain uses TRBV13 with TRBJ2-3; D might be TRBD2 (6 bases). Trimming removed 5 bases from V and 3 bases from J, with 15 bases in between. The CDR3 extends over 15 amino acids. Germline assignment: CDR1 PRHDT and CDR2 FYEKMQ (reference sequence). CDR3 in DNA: TGTGCCAGCAGCCTCGGACCCGCGGGGACAGATACGCAGTATTTT. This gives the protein CASSLGPAGTDTQYF.

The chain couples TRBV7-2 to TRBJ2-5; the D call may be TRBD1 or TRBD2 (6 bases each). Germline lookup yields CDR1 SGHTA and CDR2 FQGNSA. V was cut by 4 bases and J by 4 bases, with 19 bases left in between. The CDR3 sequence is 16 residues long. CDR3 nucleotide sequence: TGTGCCAGCAGCTATACGGGGGCCGGGGTTCGAGAGACCCAGTACTTC. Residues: CASSYTGAGVRETQYF.

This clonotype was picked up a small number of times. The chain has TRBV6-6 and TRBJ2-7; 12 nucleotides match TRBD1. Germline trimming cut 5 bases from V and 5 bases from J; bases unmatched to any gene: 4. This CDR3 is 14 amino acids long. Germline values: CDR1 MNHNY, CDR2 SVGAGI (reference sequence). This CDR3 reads CASSRGQGANEQYF. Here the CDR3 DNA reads TGTGCCAGCAGTCGGGGACAGGGGGCAAACGAGCAGTACTTC.

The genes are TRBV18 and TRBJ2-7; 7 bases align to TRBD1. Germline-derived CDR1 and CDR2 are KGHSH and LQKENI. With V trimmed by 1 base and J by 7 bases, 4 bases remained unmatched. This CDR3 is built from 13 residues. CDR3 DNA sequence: TGTGCCAGCTCACCACAGGGGGCGAGGGAGCAGTACTTC. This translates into CASSPQGAREQYF.

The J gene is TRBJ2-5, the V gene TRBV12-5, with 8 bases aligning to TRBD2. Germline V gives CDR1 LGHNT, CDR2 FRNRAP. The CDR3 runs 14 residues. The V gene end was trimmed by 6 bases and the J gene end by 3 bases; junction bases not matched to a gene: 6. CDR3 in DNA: TGTGCTAGTGGGCCGGGACTAGAGAAAGAGACCCAGTACTTC. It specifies CASGPGLEKETQYF.

CDR3 nucleotides: TGCGCCAGCAGCCAAGATCCAGGGGGCGCCTATGGCTACACCTTC. It specifies CASSQDPGGAYGYTF. This chain connects TRBV4-3 to TRBJ1-2; 8 nucleotides agree with TRBD1. The CDR3 loop spans 15 amino acids. Germline lookup yields CDR1 LGHNA and CDR2 YSLEER. V shed 0 bases and J 4 bases; nucleotides not matched to a gene: 4.

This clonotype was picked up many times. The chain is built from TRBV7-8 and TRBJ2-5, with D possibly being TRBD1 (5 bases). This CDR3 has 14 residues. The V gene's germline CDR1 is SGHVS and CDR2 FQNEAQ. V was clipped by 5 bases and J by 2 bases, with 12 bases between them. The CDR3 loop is CASSLGRQQETQYF. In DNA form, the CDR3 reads TGTGCCAGCAGCCTAGGAAGACAGCAAGAGACCCAGTACTTC.

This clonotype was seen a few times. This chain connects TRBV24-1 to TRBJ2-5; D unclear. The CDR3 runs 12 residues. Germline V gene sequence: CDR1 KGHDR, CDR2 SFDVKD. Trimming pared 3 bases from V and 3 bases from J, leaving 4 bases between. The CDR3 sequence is CATSDTKETQYF. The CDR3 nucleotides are TGTGCCACCAGTGATACCAAAGAGACCCAGTACTTC.

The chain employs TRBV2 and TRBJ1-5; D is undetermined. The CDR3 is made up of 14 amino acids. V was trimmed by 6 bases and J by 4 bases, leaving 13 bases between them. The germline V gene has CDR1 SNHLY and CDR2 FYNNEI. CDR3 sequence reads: CASSWLQINQPQHF. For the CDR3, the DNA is TGTGCCAGCAGCTGGCTACAGATTAATCAGCCCCAGCATTTT.

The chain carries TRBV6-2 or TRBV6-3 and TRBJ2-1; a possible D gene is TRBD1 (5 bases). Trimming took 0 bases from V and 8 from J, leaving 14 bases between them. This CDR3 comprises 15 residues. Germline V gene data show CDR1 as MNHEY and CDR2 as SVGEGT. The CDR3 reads CASSYSKQGTHEQFF. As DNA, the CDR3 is TGTGCCAGCAGTTACTCGAAGCAGGGAACGCATGAGCAGTTCTTC.